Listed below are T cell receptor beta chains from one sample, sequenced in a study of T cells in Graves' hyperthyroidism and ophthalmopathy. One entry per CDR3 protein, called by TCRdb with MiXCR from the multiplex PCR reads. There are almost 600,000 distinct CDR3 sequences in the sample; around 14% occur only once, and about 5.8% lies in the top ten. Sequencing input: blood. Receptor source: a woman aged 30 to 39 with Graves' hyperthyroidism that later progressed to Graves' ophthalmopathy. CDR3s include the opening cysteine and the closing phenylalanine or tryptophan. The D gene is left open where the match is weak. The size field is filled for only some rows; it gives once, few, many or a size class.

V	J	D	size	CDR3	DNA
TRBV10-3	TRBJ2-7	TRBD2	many	CAISESLARTSGEYEQYF	TGTGCCATCAGTGAGTCGCTCGCGAGGACTAGCGGAGAGTACGAGCAGTACTTC
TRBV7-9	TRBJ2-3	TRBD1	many	CASSPGTGQTDTQYF	TGTGCCAGCAGCCCCGGGACAGGTCAGACAGATACGCAGTATTTT
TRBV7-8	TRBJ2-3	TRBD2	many	CASSLGNGRGTDTQYF	TGTGCCAGCAGCTTAGGCAACGGGAGGGGCACAGATACGCAGTATTTT
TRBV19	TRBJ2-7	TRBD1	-	CASSRGVTGEGEQYF	TGTGCCAGTAGTAGAGGGGTGACAGGGGAAGGGGAGCAGTACTTC
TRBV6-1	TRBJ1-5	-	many	CASSVPRDLLSNQPQHF	TGTGCCAGCAGTGTACCCCGGGACCTCCTCTCCAATCAGCCCCAGCATTTT
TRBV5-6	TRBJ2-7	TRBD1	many	CASRLDRGHEQYF	TGTGCCAGCAGATTGGACAGGGGCCACGAGCAGTACTTC
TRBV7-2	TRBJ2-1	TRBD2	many	CASSLLREGSGEQFF	TGTGCCAGCAGCTTACTACGGGAGGGCAGTGGTGAGCAGTTCTTC
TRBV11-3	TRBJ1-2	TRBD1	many	CASSLGETQGNGYTF	TGTGCCAGCAGCTTAGGGGAAACACAGGGGAATGGCTACACCTTC
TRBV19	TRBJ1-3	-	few	CASIPSAAYSGDTIYF	TGTGCCAGTATCCCCTCGGCAGCCTACTCTGGAGACACCATATATTTT
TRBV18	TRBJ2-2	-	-	CASSSSRNTGELFF	TGTGCCAGCTCATCGTCCAGGAACACCGGGGAGCTGTTTTTT
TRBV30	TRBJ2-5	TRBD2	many	CAWSVLAGEKETQYF	TGTGCCTGGAGTGTACTAGCGGGAGAAAAGGAGACCCAGTACTTC
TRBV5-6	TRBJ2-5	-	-	CASSLKGKETQYF	TGTGCCAGCAGCTTGAAGGGGAAGGAGACCCAGTACTTC
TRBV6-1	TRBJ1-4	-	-	CASSTGTRVEKLFF	TGTGCCAGCAGTACCGGGACAAGGGTTGAAAAACTGTTTTTT
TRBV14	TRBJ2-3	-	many	CASINHHTREKSTDTQYF	TGTGCCAGCATCAACCACCACACCCGGGAGAAAAGCACAGATACGCAGTATTTT
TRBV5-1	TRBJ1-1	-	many	CASSLRRDIGWNTEAFF	TGCGCCAGCAGCTTAAGGCGGGACATTGGGTGGAACACTGAAGCTTTCTTT
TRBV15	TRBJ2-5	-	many	CATSRDLGDGETQYF	TGTGCCACCAGCAGAGATTTAGGAGACGGGGAGACCCAGTACTTC
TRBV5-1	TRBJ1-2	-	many	CASSLDEGSYGYTF	TGCGCCAGCAGCTTGGATGAGGGGAGCTATGGCTACACCTTC
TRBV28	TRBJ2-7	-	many	CASSSWYEQYF	TGTGCCAGCAGTTCCTGGTACGAGCAGTACTTC
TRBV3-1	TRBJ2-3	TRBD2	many	CASSHIAGEADTQYF	TGTGCCAGCAGCCATATAGCGGGAGAGGCAGATACGCAGTATTTT
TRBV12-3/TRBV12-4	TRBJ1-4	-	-	CASSKGPNAKLFF	TGTGCCAGCAGTAAGGGACCGAACGCAAAACTGTTTTTT
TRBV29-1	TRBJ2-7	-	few	CSVMAETGAYEQYF	TGCAGCGTTATGGCGGAAACGGGGGCCTACGAGCAGTACTTC
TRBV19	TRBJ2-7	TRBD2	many	CASSPSGDYEQYF	TGTGCCAGTAGCCCTAGCGGCGACTACGAGCAGTACTTC
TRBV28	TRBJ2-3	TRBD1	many	CASVLMGTGLQNTQYF	TGTGCCAGCGTCCTCATGGGGACAGGGCTTCAAAATACGCAGTATTTT
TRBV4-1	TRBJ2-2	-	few	CASSPRLRVGETGELFF	TGCGCCAGCAGCCCTCGACTCAGGGTAGGGGAGACCGGGGAGCTGTTTTTT
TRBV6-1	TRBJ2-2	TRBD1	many	CASSPGTDNTGELFF	TGTGCCAGCAGTCCCGGGACAGACAACACCGGGGAGCTGTTTTTT
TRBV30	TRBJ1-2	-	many	CAWGGYGYTF	TGTGCCTGGGGAGGGTATGGCTACACCTTC
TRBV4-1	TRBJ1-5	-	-	CASSQSQGTNQPQHF	TGCGCCAGCAGCCAATCACAGGGCACAAATCAGCCCCAGCATTTT
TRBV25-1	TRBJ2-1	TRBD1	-	CTSQGVGSYNEQFF	TGTACCAGTCAGGGGGTAGGGTCCTACAATGAGCAGTTCTTC
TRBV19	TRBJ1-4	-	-	CASSIDSKRRTNEKLFF	TGTGCCAGTAGTATAGATAGTAAGCGGCGAACTAATGAAAAACTGTTTTTT
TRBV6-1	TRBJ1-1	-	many	CASSYQALNTEAFF	TGTGCCAGCAGTTACCAGGCCTTGAACACTGAAGCTTTCTTT
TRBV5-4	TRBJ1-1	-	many	CASSLIGSPEAFF	TGTGCCAGCAGCTTGATAGGCAGCCCTGAAGCTTTCTTT
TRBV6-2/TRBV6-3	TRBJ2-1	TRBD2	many	CASSSGTSVEQFF	TGTGCCAGCAGTTCCGGGACTAGCGTGGAGCAGTTCTTC
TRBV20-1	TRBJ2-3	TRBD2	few	CSAYGLAGEGGTDTQYF	TGCAGTGCCTACGGACTAGCGGGAGAGGGAGGCACAGATACGCAGTATTTT
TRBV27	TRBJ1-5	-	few	CASTGSSDQPQHF	TGTGCCAGCACTGGGTCGTCAGATCAGCCCCAGCATTTT
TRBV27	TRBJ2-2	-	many	CASSFGPPTLGGELFF	TGTGCCAGCAGTTTCGGCCCCCCCACACTCGGCGGGGAGCTGTTTTTT
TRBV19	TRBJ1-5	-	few	CASSMYSGGGQPQHF	TGTGCCAGTAGTATGTATTCGGGGGGCGGTCAGCCCCAGCATTTT
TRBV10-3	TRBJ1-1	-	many	CAISVDANTEAFF	TGTGCCATCAGTGTCGATGCGAACACTGAAGCTTTCTTT
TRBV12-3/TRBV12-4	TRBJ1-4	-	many	CASSPRVYEKLFF	TGTGCCAGCAGCCCCCGGGTGTATGAAAAACTGTTTTTT
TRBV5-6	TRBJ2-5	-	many	CASSLGLADQETQYF	TGTGCCAGCAGCTTGGGGTTAGCGGACCAAGAGACCCAGTACTTC
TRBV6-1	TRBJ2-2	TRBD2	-	CASTTAAAGDTGELFF	TGTGCCAGCACTACTGCGGCGGCGGGAGACACCGGGGAGCTGTTTTTT
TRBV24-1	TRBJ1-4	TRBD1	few	CATSNPGQGENEKLFF	TGTGCCACCAGCAACCCTGGACAGGGGGAAAATGAAAAACTGTTTTTT
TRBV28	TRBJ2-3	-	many	CAIQDSTDTQYF	TGTGCCATACAGGACAGCACAGATACGCAGTATTTT
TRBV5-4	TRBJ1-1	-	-	CASSLNSDQEAFF	TGTGCCAGCAGCTTGAACAGTGATCAAGAAGCTTTCTTT
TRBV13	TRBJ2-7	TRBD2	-	CASSLIGTSGTYEQYF	TGTGCCAGCAGCCTAATAGGGACTAGCGGGACCTACGAGCAGTACTTC
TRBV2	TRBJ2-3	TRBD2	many	CASSGTSGSMRDTQYF	TGTGCCAGCAGTGGGACTAGCGGGAGTATGAGGGATACGCAGTATTTT
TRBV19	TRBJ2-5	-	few	CASSQTLYQETQYF	TGTGCCAGTAGTCAAACACTGTACCAAGAGACCCAGTACTTC
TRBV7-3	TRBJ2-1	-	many	CASSLVPGNEQFF	TGTGCCAGCAGCTTGGTGCCGGGTAATGAGCAGTTCTTC
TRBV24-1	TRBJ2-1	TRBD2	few	CATSDLLAGGYNEQFF	TGTGCCACCAGTGATTTGTTAGCGGGAGGCTACAATGAGCAGTTCTTC
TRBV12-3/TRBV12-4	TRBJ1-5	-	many	CASSQGNNQPQHF	TGTGCCAGCAGTCAGGGAAACAATCAGCCCCAGCATTTT
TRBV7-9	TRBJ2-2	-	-	CASSLGADRAGELFF	TGTGCCAGCAGCTTAGGGGCGGATCGGGCCGGGGAGCTGTTTTTT
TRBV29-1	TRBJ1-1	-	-	CSVPSWGVSTEAFF	TGCAGCGTTCCTTCATGGGGGGTGAGCACTGAAGCTTTCTTT
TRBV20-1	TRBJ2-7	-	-	CSARDLGGPSYEQYF	TGCAGTGCTAGAGATCTGGGGGGACCGAGCTACGAGCAGTACTTC
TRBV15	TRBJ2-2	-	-	CASATPANTGELFF	TGTGCCTCGGCGACTCCCGCGAACACCGGGGAGCTGTTTTTT